These T cell receptor beta chains were read from a single sample in a study of Ad26.COV2.S vaccination and SARS-CoV-2 variants. Assay used: immunoSEQ multiplex PCR; TCRdb lists only in-frame clones, some missing. This sample yields hundreds of thousands of clones, of which roughly 90% are seen a single time; roughly 1.5% belongs to the top ten. The starting material was peripheral blood, obtained in a trial of Ad26.COV2.S vaccine versus placebo. The receptors were gathered from a person aged 18-65 years who received the Ad26.COV2.S COVID-19 vaccine or a placebo. The CDR3 runs from the conserved cysteine through the conserved F or W. D genes are given only for firm matches. Not every row has a clone size; where given, it reads once, few, many or a size class.

CDR3aa | CDR3nt | j_gene | v_gene | len | d_gene | abundance
CASSPREFSYNEQFF | TGTGCCAGCAGCCCCCGGGAGTTCTCCTACAATGAGCAGTTCTTC | TRBJ2-1 | TRBV11-2 | 15 | - | -
CAWGDSLYEQYF | TGTGCCTGGGGGGACAGCCTCTACGAGCAGTACTTC | TRBJ2-7 | TRBV30 | 12 | TRBD1 | -
CASSLQGADFSYEQYF | TGTGCCAGCAGCCTACAGGGGGCTGATTTCTCCTACGAGCAGTACTTC | TRBJ2-7 | TRBV13 | 16 | TRBD1 | -
CAWSVGGSQYF | TGTGCCTGGAGTGTAGGCGGGTCCCAGTACTTC | TRBJ2-5 | TRBV30 | 11 | - | -
CATRRDGKSNTEAFF | TGTGCCACCCGACGGGACGGAAAATCGAACACTGAAGCTTTCTTT | TRBJ1-1 | TRBV11-1 | 15 | - | -
CASSYEARNSPLHF | TGTGCCAGCAGTTACGAGGCCCGGAATTCACCCCTCCACTTT | TRBJ1-6 | TRBV6-5 | 14 | - | -
CASNPWGTQETQYF | TGTGCCAGCAACCCCTGGGGGACGCAAGAGACCCAGTACTTC | TRBJ2-5 | TRBV3-1/TRBV3-2 | 14 | - | -
CASSNGQGEVYEQYF | TGTGCCAGCAGTAACGGGCAGGGCGAGGTCTACGAGCAGTACTTC | TRBJ2-7 | TRBV6-2/TRBV6-3 | 15 | - | many
CASSSNREFGETQYF | TGTGCCAGCAGCTCGAACAGGGAATTTGGAGAGACCCAGTACTTC | TRBJ2-5 | TRBV7-6 | 15 | - | -
CASSDHPLGTDTQYF | TGTGCCAGCAGTGATCATCCCCTTGGCACAGATACGCAGTATTTT | TRBJ2-3 | TRBV6-1 | 15 | - | -
CASRARPSSYGYTF | TGTGCCAGCAGGGCAAGACCTTCTTCCTATGGCTACACCTTC | TRBJ1-2 | TRBV6-6 | 14 | - | few
CASSPWGSGANVLTF | TGTGCCAGCAGTCCTTGGGGCTCTGGGGCCAACGTCCTGACTTTC | TRBJ2-6 | TRBV27 | 15 | - | few
CATRPQGDGSPLHF | TGTGCCACCAGGCCTCAGGGGGACGGTTCACCCCTCCACTTT | TRBJ1-6 | TRBV15 | 14 | TRBD1 | -
CASSLTVPSSGNTIYF | TGTGCCAGCAGTTTAACAGTACCTAGCTCTGGAAACACCATATATTTT | TRBJ1-3 | TRBV2 | 16 | - | -
CATSAPRAGDFSNQPQHF | TGTGCCACCAGTGCTCCGCGGGCAGGAGACTTTAGCAATCAGCCCCAGCATTTT | TRBJ1-5 | TRBV24-1 | 18 | - | -
CASSYRGGYTF | TGTGCCAGCAGTTACCGGGGGGGCTACACCTTC | TRBJ1-2 | TRBV6-2/TRBV6-3 | 11 | - | once
CASSPWRSSTDTQYF | TGTGCCAGCAGCCCGTGGAGGTCTAGCACAGATACGCAGTATTTT | TRBJ2-3 | TRBV3-1/TRBV3-2 | 15 | - | -
CASSPDRGGSYNEQFF | TGTGCCAGCTCACCGGACAGGGGGGGCTCCTACAATGAGCAGTTCTTC | TRBJ2-1 | TRBV18 | 16 | TRBD1 | -
CATSRDPTRTVTLGNEQFF | TGTGCCACCAGCAGAGATCCAACCCGCACCGTTACCTTGGGCAATGAGCAGTTCTTC | TRBJ2-1 | TRBV15 | 19 | - | -
CASSWGLAGDETQYF | TGCGCCAGCAGCTGGGGGCTAGCGGGAGACGAGACCCAGTACTTC | TRBJ2-5 | TRBV5-1 | 15 | TRBD2 | -
CASSSQTGSNSPLHF | TGTGCCAGCAGCTCCCAGACAGGATCAAATTCACCCCTCCACTTT | TRBJ1-6 | TRBV7-9 | 15 | - | -
CASSYSREYSPLHF | TGTGCCAGCAGTTACTCGAGGGAATATTCACCCCTCCACTTT | TRBJ1-6 | TRBV6-5 | 14 | - | -
CASSLEGGANQPQHF | TGCGCCAGCAGCTTGGAGGGGGGGGCAAATCAGCCCCAGCATTTT | TRBJ1-5 | TRBV5-1 | 15 | - | -
CASSPTRGSYEQYF | TGTGCCAGCTCACCAACCAGGGGCTCCTACGAGCAGTACTTC | TRBJ2-7 | TRBV18 | 14 | - | -
CASSATGGVGYTF | TGTGCCAGCAGCGCGACAGGGGGCGTTGGCTACACCTTC | TRBJ1-2 | TRBV7-2 | 13 | TRBD1 | once
CATGTLYSNQPQHF | TGTGCCACCGGGACACTTTATAGCAATCAGCCCCAGCATTTT | TRBJ1-5 | TRBV2 | 14 | - | -
CASSFEGATGEKLFF | TGCGCCAGCAGCTTCGAAGGGGCCACGGGTGAAAAACTGTTTTTT | TRBJ1-4 | TRBV5-1 | 15 | - | -
CASSTPLGQNEKLFF | TGTGCCAGTAGTACCCCCCTGGGACAGAATGAAAAACTGTTTTTT | TRBJ1-4 | TRBV19 | 15 | TRBD1 | -
CASSQGTGEFTDTQYF | TGCGCCAGCAGCCAAGGCACAGGGGAATTTACAGATACGCAGTATTTT | TRBJ2-3 | TRBV4-1 | 16 | TRBD1 | -
CASSSLSGGYTDTQYF | TGTGCCAGTAGTTCCCTAAGCGGGGGGTACACAGATACGCAGTATTTT | TRBJ2-3 | TRBV19 | 16 | TRBD2 | -
CAWGSTGSDYGYTF | TGTGCCTGGGGCTCTACAGGGAGCGACTATGGCTACACCTTC | TRBJ1-2 | TRBV30 | 14 | - | -
CASSPPLNSPLHF | TGTGCCAGCTCACCACCGCTGAATTCACCCCTCCACTTT | TRBJ1-6 | TRBV18 | 13 | - | -
CASSLGLADSDTQYF | TGCGCCAGCAGCCTAGGACTAGCAGACTCAGATACGCAGTATTTT | TRBJ2-3 | TRBV5-1 | 15 | TRBD2 | -
CASSPWPGVVTDTQYF | TGTGCCAGTAGTCCCTGGCCAGGGGTCGTTACAGATACGCAGTATTTT | TRBJ2-3 | TRBV19 | 16 | - | -
CASSDWKVSGELFF | TGTGCCAGCAGTGATTGGAAAGTCTCCGGGGAGCTGTTTTTT | TRBJ2-2 | TRBV6-1 | 14 | - | -
CASSLNLYGYTF | TGTGCCAGCAGTTTAAACCTATATGGCTACACCTTC | TRBJ1-2 | TRBV12-3/TRBV12-4 | 12 | - | -
CASSKAGRVGELFF | TGTGCCAGCAGCAAAGCGGGGAGGGTCGGGGAGCTGTTTTTT | TRBJ2-2 | TRBV21-1 | 14 | - | -
CASTDGNTEAFF | TGTGCCAGCACGGATGGGAACACTGAAGCTTTCTTT | TRBJ1-1 | TRBV28 | 12 | - | -
CASSQGPLNEQFF | TGTGCCAGCAGCCAAGGGCCTTTAAATGAGCAGTTCTTC | TRBJ2-1 | TRBV3-1/TRBV3-2 | 13 | - | -
CASSLINEQFF | TGTGCCAGCAGCTTAATCAATGAGCAGTTCTTC | TRBJ2-1 | TRBV13 | 11 | - | -
CASSLEVGKLFF | TGTGCCAGCAGTTTAGAAGTAGGGAAACTGTTTTTT | TRBJ1-4 | TRBV6-6 | 12 | - | -
CASRRAPGANVLTF | TGTGCCAGCAGAAGGGCGCCGGGGGCCAACGTCCTGACTTTC | TRBJ2-6 | TRBV9 | 14 | - | -
CASAQATIYNEQFF | TGTGCCAGCGCGCAGGCTACGATTTACAATGAGCAGTTCTTC | TRBJ2-1 | TRBV2 | 14 | - | few
CASSLDRNPNEKLFF | TGCGCCAGCAGCTTGGACAGGAATCCTAATGAAAAACTGTTTTTT | TRBJ1-4 | TRBV5-1 | 15 | - | -
CASSRGLVTDTQYF | TGTGCCAGTTCAAGGGGACTGGTCACAGATACGCAGTATTTT | TRBJ2-3 | TRBV7-2 | 14 | - | -
CASSQEIPGWTSAYEQFF | TGCGCCAGCAGCCAAGAAATCCCCGGTTGGACTAGCGCCTATGAGCAGTTCTTC | TRBJ2-1 | TRBV4-3 | 18 | TRBD2 | -
CASSPRTGGEKLFF | TGTGCCAGCAGTCCCCGGACAGGGGGTGAAAAACTGTTTTTT | TRBJ1-4 | TRBV6-2/TRBV6-3 | 14 | TRBD1 | -
CASSARGGSYNEQFF | TGTGCCAGCAGCGCGCGGGGGGGCTCCTACAATGAGCAGTTCTTC | TRBJ2-1 | TRBV7-2 | 15 | TRBD2 | -
CASSIAFYRNKNTEAFF | TGTGCCAGTAGTATAGCTTTCTACAGGAACAAGAACACTGAAGCTTTCTTT | TRBJ1-1 | TRBV19 | 17 | - | -